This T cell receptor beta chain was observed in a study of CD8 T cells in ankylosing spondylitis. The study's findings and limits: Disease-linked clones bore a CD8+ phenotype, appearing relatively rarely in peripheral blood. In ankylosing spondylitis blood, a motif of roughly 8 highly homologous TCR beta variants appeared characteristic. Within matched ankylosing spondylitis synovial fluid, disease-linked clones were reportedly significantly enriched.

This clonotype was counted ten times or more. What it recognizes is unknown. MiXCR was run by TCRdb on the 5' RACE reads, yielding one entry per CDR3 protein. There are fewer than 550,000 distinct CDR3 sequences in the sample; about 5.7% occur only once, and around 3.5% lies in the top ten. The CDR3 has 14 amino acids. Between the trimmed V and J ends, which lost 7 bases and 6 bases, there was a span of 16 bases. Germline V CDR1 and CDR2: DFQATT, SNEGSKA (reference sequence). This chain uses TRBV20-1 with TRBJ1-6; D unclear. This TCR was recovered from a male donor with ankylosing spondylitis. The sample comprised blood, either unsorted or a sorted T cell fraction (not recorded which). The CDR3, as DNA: TGCAGTGGCACCCTAGCCAGTCTTAATTCACCCCTCCACTTT. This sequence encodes CSGTLASLNSPLHF.